Presented here are 11 T cell receptor beta chains from one specimen sequenced in a study of technical replicates of blood from a handful of donors. Measured with immunoSEQ multiplex PCR; TCRdb has only the in-frame clones, and not every one. The sample has 84,000 or so clones, roughly 97% seen once. Specimen: T cells isolated from PBMCs. These receptors all stem from a human donor in good health.

The V gene is TRBV7-9, the J gene TRBJ1-1; a possible D gene is TRBD1 (5 bases). The germline V gene encodes CDR1 SEHNR and CDR2 FQNEAQ (reference sequence). V shed 4 bases and J shed 1 base, with 13 bases lying between them. CDR3 length: 15 amino acids. CDR3 loop: CASSSPGGGNTEAFF. In DNA form, the CDR3 reads TGTGCCAGCAGCTCACCGGGGGGTGGGAACACTGAAGCTTTCTTT.

V gene TRBV15 combines with J gene TRBJ2-1; the match to TRBD1 covers 10 bases. Germline V gene data show CDR1 as LNHNV and CDR2 as YYDKDF (reference sequence). Germline trimming cut 3 bases from V and 5 bases from J; bases unmatched to any gene: 7. The CDR3 spans 16 residues. Written as DNA, the CDR3 is TGTGCCACCAGCAGTGACCGGGACAGGGGAAACAATGAGCAGTTCTTC. It codes for CATSSDRDRGNNEQFF.

This clone occurred once. The V and J genes are TRBV18 and TRBJ2-4, with D possibly being TRBD1 (5 bases). Germline V lookup: CDR1 KGHSH, CDR2 LQKENI. CDR3 length: 16 residues. V lost 3 bases to trimming and J lost 3 bases, with 15 bases between them. CDR3 nucleotide sequence: TGTGCCAGCTCACCCGCCGGTAGCCAGGGCAAAAACATTCAGTACTTC. It encodes CASSPAGSQGKNIQYF.

The chain employs TRBV5-1 and TRBJ2-2; D is uncertain. Germline V lookup: CDR1 SGHRS, CDR2 YFSETQ. The CDR3 consists of 16 residues. Trimming shortened V by 2 bases and J by 0 bases, and 11 bases separated the two germline ends. The CDR3 sequence is CASSFSTDPNTGELFF. CDR3 nucleotide sequence: TGCGCCAGCAGCTTTAGTACAGACCCGAACACCGGGGAGCTGTTTTTT. Full variable domain (rest looked up from reference TRBV5-1 and TRBJ2-2): KAGVTQTPRYLIKTRGQQVTLSCSPISGHRSVSWYQQTPGQGLQFLFEYFSETQRNKGNFPGRFSGRQFSNSRSEMNVSTLELGDSALYLCASSFSTDPNTGELFFGEGSRLTVL.

This clone has a single count. The V call is TRBV7-6, the J call TRBJ2-1, with D possibly matching TRBD2 (5 bases). V shed 1 base and J shed 8 bases, with 9 bases lying between them. The CDR3 length is 13 residues. Germline V gene sequence: CDR1 SGHVS, CDR2 FNYEAQ. CDR3 in DNA: TGTGCCAGCAGCTTAGGGCGCGGGCATGAGCAGTTCTTC. Translation: CASSLGRGHEQFF.

The genes are TRBV5-1 and TRBJ1-1; TRBD1 aligns across 9 bases. CDR1 is SGHRS and CDR2 is YFSETQ in the germline V gene. V shed 3 bases and J 5 bases; nucleotides not matched to a gene: 8. The CDR3 covers 15 residues. The chain's CDR3 is CASSYGGTGRTEAFF. DNA for the CDR3: TGCGCCAGCAGCTATGGAGGGACAGGGAGAACTGAAGCTTTCTTT.

V usage is TRBV6-4 and J usage is TRBJ2-2; no clear D gene. From germline, CDR1 is MRHNA and CDR2 SNTAGT. The germline V and J ends were trimmed by 8 bases and 2 bases, with 9 bases remaining between them. The CDR3 consists of 13 residues. CDR3 sequence (DNA): TGTGCCAGCCGAGACATCAACACCGGGGAGCTGTTTTTT. Its translation is CASRDINTGELFF.

The chain's CDR3 is CASSSRTGTNEQFF. CDR3 DNA: TGTGCCAGCAGTTCCCGGACTGGCACGAATGAGCAGTTCTTC. This chain connects TRBV6-5 to TRBJ2-1, with D maybe TRBD2 (5 bases). Trimming stripped 4 bases from V and 7 bases from J, with 14 bases between. The CDR3 contains 14 residues. Germline CDR1 is MNHEY and CDR2 is SVGAGI.

This chain links TRBV5-1 with TRBJ2-7, with D possibly being TRBD2 (6 bases). This CDR3 has 15 residues. Germline loops: CDR1 SGHRS, CDR2 YFSETQ. V shed 6 bases and J shed 7 bases, with 23 bases lying between them. CDR3 residues: CASTPPGAPEGEQYF. The CDR3 DNA sequence: TGCGCCAGCACGCCCCCGGGAGCTCCAGAAGGAGAGCAGTACTTC.

This rearrangement joins TRBV29-1 to TRBJ1-2, with D possibly TRBD1 on 5 matching bases. CDR3 length: 12 amino acids. The V end lost 3 bases, the J end lost 8 bases, and 13 bases lay between the germline ends. Germline V gene sequence: CDR1 SQVTM, CDR2 ANQGSEA. Here the CDR3 DNA reads TGCAGCGTTGAGGGAGGGGTGAAAGGCTACACCTTC. Encoded protein: CSVEGGVKGYTF.

This chain connects TRBV15 to TRBJ1-2, with 11 bases aligning to TRBD1. The CDR3 has 13 residues. The V and J ends lost 5 bases and 6 bases, in that order; junction bases with no gene match: 2. Per germline, CDR1 LNHNV and CDR2 YYDKDF (reference sequence). The CDR3 DNA reads TGTGCCACCAGCCTGGACAGGGGGCATGGCTACACCTTC. Encoded protein: CATSLDRGHGYTF.